These 7 T cell receptor beta chains originate from one sample sequenced in a study of early T cells in non-severe SARS-CoV-2 infection (dated by TCRdb to the early 2020s). Library creation used 5' RACE. The sequencer listed for this sample is NextSeq 500. Clones were called with MiXCR by TCRdb after fastp trimmed the public reads at Q25, and only in-frame beta chains were retained. Each CDR3 protein gets just one entry, which takes the most common genes and DNA from the rows behind it. Across this sample there are fewer than 65,000 distinct CDR3 sequences, with about 10% seen only once. Just over 4.5% of the sample lies in the top ten. The sequenced sample was whole blood. The source of these receptors is an adult who was a healthcare worker with PCR-confirmed SARS-CoV-2 infection or an uninfected control (not recorded which).

This clonotype has a handful of counts. The chain uses TRBV6-2 or TRBV6-3 and TRBJ2-5, with D possibly TRBD2 on 5 matching bases. V lost 0 bases to trimming and J lost 2 bases, with 10 bases between them. Germline assignment: CDR1 MNHEY and CDR2 SVGEGT. The CDR3 consists of 15 residues. CDR3 nucleotides: TGTGCCAGCAGTTACTCGATGAGGGTTCAAGAGACCCAGTACTTC. Translated: CASSYSMRVQETQYF.

This clonotype has a handful of counts. The chain joins TRBV5-1 to TRBJ1-2; TRBD1 might be the D (6 bases). Germline lookup yields CDR1 SGHRS and CDR2 YFSETQ. The CDR3 has 15 amino acids. V lost 1 base and J lost 3, with 13 bases in between. The CDR3 DNA is TGCGCCAGCAGCTTGCTTCCGGGGGCGGACTATGGCTACACCTTC. Protein: CASSLLPGADYGYTF.

This clonotype was observed many times. This chain connects TRBV29-1 to TRBJ2-1, with 7 bases aligning to TRBD2. The germline gives CDR1 SQVTM, CDR2 ANQGSEA. The CDR3 is 10 residues long. V shed 5 bases and J 10 bases; nucleotides not matched to a gene: 2. This CDR3 is CSVQLAEQFF. In nucleotides, the CDR3 is TGCAGCGTTCAACTAGCGGAGCAGTTCTTC.

The chain joins TRBV12-3 or TRBV12-4 to TRBJ1-2; D remains ambiguous. V was clipped by 5 bases and J by 4 bases, with 14 bases between them. The CDR3 sequence is 14 residues long. The CDR3 region is CASSGSAWSYGYTF. The CDR3 DNA reads as TGTGCCAGCAGTGGCAGTGCATGGAGCTATGGCTACACCTTC.

This clonotype was counted ten times or more. The chain links TRBV4-2 to TRBJ2-3; the D gene is possibly TRBD2 (6 bases). There are 13 residues in the CDR3. V gave up 2 bases and J gave up 6 bases, with 9 bases separating them. Per the germline V gene, CDR1 is LGHNA and CDR2 is YNFKEQ. The CDR3 nucleotides are TGTGCCAGCAGCCAAACTAGCTACGATACGCAGTATTTT. Translation gives CASSQTSYDTQYF.

This clonotype showed up many times. CDR3 amino acids: CASSYPAGAGANVLTF. The CDR3 bases are TGTGCCAGCAGTTACCCGGCGGGGGCTGGGGCCAACGTCCTGACTTTC. The chain couples TRBV2 to TRBJ2-6; 7 nucleotides align to TRBD2. Trimming took 5 bases from V and 2 from J; bases not matched to a gene: 6. The CDR3 consists of 16 residues. Germline V gives CDR1 SNHLY, CDR2 FYNNEI. The entire variable domain, with the rest obtained from reference TRBV2 and TRBJ2-6, is as follows: EPEVTQTPSHQVTQMGQEVILRCVPISNHLYFYWYRQILGQKVEFLVSFYNNEISEKSEIFDDQFSVERPDGSNFTLKIRSTKLEDSAMYFCASSYPAGAGANVLTFGAGSRLTVL.

The V and J genes are TRBV5-1 and TRBJ1-3, with 7 bases that match TRBD1. The CDR3 is 14 amino acids. V dropped 4 bases and J dropped 4; count of bases not matched to a gene: 5. Germline V gene lookup returns CDR1 SGHRS and CDR2 YFSETQ. The CDR3 protein is CASSVTGVGNTIYF. CDR3 DNA: TGCGCCAGCAGCGTAACAGGGGTCGGAAACACCATATATTTT.